The rows below give T cell receptor beta chains drawn from one sample of a study of cytomegalovirus exposure and HLA in healthy donors. Only in-frame clones appear in the TCRdb table, and some are missing; sequencing was by immunoSEQ multiplex PCR. The table lists approximately 160,000 clones, roughly three quarters of them singletons. Sequences were obtained from PBMCs. The origin of the receptors is a woman aged 45-65 years in good health and CMV-seropositive. Each CDR3 is given with its conserved first and last residue. The D gene is left open where the match is weak. Expanded clones get a size class; other rows say once, few or many, or leave the size out.

j_call: TRBJ2-1; d_call: TRBD1; cdr3_length: 16; v_call: TRBV10-3; clone_size: .; cdr3_aa: CASSYDGRGQWDEQFF; cdr3_nt: TGTGCCAGCAGTTACGATGGCAGGGGGCAATGGGATGAGCAGTTCTTC
j_call: TRBJ2-7; d_call: TRBD1; cdr3_length: 17; v_call: TRBV4-3; clone_size: .; cdr3_aa: CASSLAPSDRGATEQYF; cdr3_nt: TGCGCCAGCAGCCTCGCCCCCTCGGACAGGGGAGCGACCGAGCAGTACTTC
j_call: TRBJ2-1; d_call: TRBD1; cdr3_length: 15; v_call: TRBV27; clone_size: .; cdr3_aa: CASRNRDRGQGEQFF; cdr3_nt: TGTGCCAGCAGGAATCGGGACAGGGGGCAGGGTGAGCAGTTCTTC
j_call: TRBJ2-2; d_call: TRBD2; cdr3_length: 15; v_call: TRBV5-1; clone_size: .; cdr3_aa: CASSSPGLAGGELFF; cdr3_nt: TGCGCCAGCAGCTCGCCGGGACTAGCAGGAGGGGAACTGTTTTTT
j_call: TRBJ1-1; d_call: TRBD1; cdr3_length: 13; v_call: TRBV29-1; clone_size: .; cdr3_aa: CSVGQALGAEAFF; cdr3_nt: TGCAGCGTGGGACAGGCACTGGGGGCTGAAGCTTTCTTT
j_call: TRBJ1-1; d_call: TRBD1; cdr3_length: 16; v_call: TRBV5-6; clone_size: few; cdr3_aa: CASSAGTGGMYTEAFF; cdr3_nt: TGTGCCAGCAGCGCAGGGACAGGGGGCATGTACACTGAAGCTTTCTTT
j_call: TRBJ1-2; d_call: .; cdr3_length: 13; v_call: TRBV9; clone_size: .; cdr3_aa: CASSETGPYGYTF; cdr3_nt: TGTGCCAGCAGCGAGACAGGTCCCTATGGCTACACCTTC
j_call: TRBJ2-7; d_call: TRBD1; cdr3_length: 14; v_call: TRBV7-8; clone_size: .; cdr3_aa: CASSLDLTGSSQYF; cdr3_nt: TGTGCCAGCAGCTTAGACCTGACAGGGAGCTCGCAGTACTTC
j_call: TRBJ2-7; d_call: TRBD2; cdr3_length: 14; v_call: TRBV19; clone_size: .; cdr3_aa: CASSSGRAYHEQYF; cdr3_nt: TGTGCCAGCAGTAGCGGGAGGGCCTACCACGAGCAGTACTTC
j_call: TRBJ1-1; d_call: .; cdr3_length: 14; v_call: TRBV2; clone_size: .; cdr3_aa: CASSDRTSDTEAFF; cdr3_nt: TGTGCCAGCAGTGACCGGACTTCGGACACTGAAGCTTTCTTT
j_call: TRBJ1-5; d_call: .; cdr3_length: 13; v_call: TRBV4-3; clone_size: .; cdr3_aa: CASSQSRNQPQHF; cdr3_nt: TGCGCCAGCAGCCAATCACGGAATCAGCCCCAGCATTTT
j_call: TRBJ1-2; d_call: TRBD1; cdr3_length: 15; v_call: TRBV25-1; clone_size: once; cdr3_aa: CASRGLGRGQGRYTF; cdr3_nt: TGTGCCAGCAGGGGGCTAGGGCGAGGACAGGGGCGCTACACCTTC
j_call: TRBJ1-4; d_call: .; cdr3_length: 15; v_call: TRBV9; clone_size: .; cdr3_aa: CASSAEAGIGEKLFF; cdr3_nt: TGTGCCAGCAGCGCAGAGGCAGGGATAGGAGAAAAACTGTTTTTT
j_call: TRBJ1-3; d_call: .; cdr3_length: 14; v_call: TRBV11-2; clone_size: .; cdr3_aa: CASSRWESGNTIYF; cdr3_nt: TGTGCCAGCAGCCGGTGGGAGTCTGGAAACACCATATATTTT
j_call: TRBJ1-1; d_call: .; cdr3_length: 13; v_call: TRBV13; clone_size: .; cdr3_aa: CASSLWQGPEAFF; cdr3_nt: TGTGCCAGCAGCCTGTGGCAGGGGCCTGAAGCTTTCTTT
j_call: TRBJ2-3; d_call: TRBD2; cdr3_length: 15; v_call: TRBV5-1; clone_size: .; cdr3_aa: CASSLTSGRADTQYF; cdr3_nt: TGCGCCAGCAGCCTAACTAGCGGGAGGGCGGATACGCAGTATTTT
j_call: TRBJ1-4; d_call: .; cdr3_length: 19; v_call: TRBV6-4; clone_size: .; cdr3_aa: CASSDPGGGTSATNEKLFF; cdr3_nt: TGTGCCAGCAGTGACCCTGGGGGGGGTACTTCGGCAACTAATGAAAAACTGTTTTTT
j_call: TRBJ1-2; d_call: TRBD1; cdr3_length: 15; v_call: TRBV5-1; clone_size: .; cdr3_aa: CASFPGQGWNYGYTF; cdr3_nt: TGCGCCAGCTTTCCGGGACAGGGATGGAACTATGGCTACACCTTC
j_call: TRBJ2-7; d_call: .; cdr3_length: 15; v_call: TRBV18; clone_size: .; cdr3_aa: CASSATGPPLNEQYF; cdr3_nt: TGTGCCAGCTCAGCGACTGGCCCACCTCTCAACGAGCAGTACTTC
j_call: TRBJ1-2; d_call: .; cdr3_length: 12; v_call: TRBV2; clone_size: .; cdr3_aa: CASGYREINPVF; cdr3_nt: TGTGCCAGCGGGTACAGGGAGATAAACCCGGTCTTC
j_call: TRBJ2-7; d_call: .; cdr3_length: 15; v_call: TRBV7-2; clone_size: .; cdr3_aa: CASSLRWRIIGEQYF; cdr3_nt: TGTGCCAGCAGCTTACGATGGAGGATCATCGGCGAGCAGTACTTC
j_call: TRBJ2-5; d_call: .; cdr3_length: 14; v_call: TRBV5-1; clone_size: .; cdr3_aa: CASSLQGQEETQYF; cdr3_nt: TGCGCCAGCAGCTTGCAGGGGCAGGAAGAGACCCAGTACTTC
j_call: TRBJ1-2; d_call: TRBD1; cdr3_length: 15; v_call: TRBV6-1; clone_size: .; cdr3_aa: CASSEKNRGDYGYTF; cdr3_nt: TGTGCCAGCAGTGAAAAGAACAGGGGAGACTATGGCTACACCTTC
j_call: TRBJ2-7; d_call: .; cdr3_length: 12; v_call: TRBV30; clone_size: .; cdr3_aa: CAWSTSSYEQYF; cdr3_nt: TGTGCCTGGAGTACCAGCTCCTACGAGCAGTACTTC
j_call: TRBJ2-6; d_call: TRBD1; cdr3_length: 16; v_call: TRBV9; clone_size: .; cdr3_aa: CASSVGPGTGANGLTF; cdr3_nt: TGTGCCAGCAGCGTAGGGCCAGGGACAGGGGCCAACGGCCTGACTTTC
j_call: TRBJ2-2; d_call: TRBD2; cdr3_length: 15; v_call: TRBV19; clone_size: .; cdr3_aa: CASRRLAPNTGELFF; cdr3_nt: TGTGCCAGTAGGCGACTAGCGCCGAACACCGGGGAGCTGTTTTTT
j_call: TRBJ1-2; d_call: TRBD1; cdr3_length: 11; v_call: TRBV29-1; clone_size: .; cdr3_aa: CSDGQGYGYTF; cdr3_nt: TGCAGCGACGGACAGGGGTATGGCTACACCTTC
j_call: TRBJ1-1; d_call: .; cdr3_length: 12; v_call: TRBV27; clone_size: .; cdr3_aa: CASRQSNTEAFF; cdr3_nt: TGTGCCAGCCGACAGTCTAACACTGAAGCTTTCTTT
j_call: TRBJ1-2; d_call: TRBD1; cdr3_length: 16; v_call: TRBV13; clone_size: .; cdr3_aa: CASSLGGGFQSGGYTF; cdr3_nt: TGTGCCAGCAGCTTAGGAGGGGGCTTTCAATCGGGTGGCTACACCTTC
j_call: TRBJ1-5; d_call: .; cdr3_length: 15; v_call: TRBV18; clone_size: .; cdr3_aa: CASSPLRDSNQPQHF; cdr3_nt: TGTGCCAGCTCACCACTCCGGGATAGCAATCAGCCCCAGCATTTT
j_call: TRBJ2-3; d_call: .; cdr3_length: 14; v_call: TRBV7-9; clone_size: .; cdr3_aa: CASSFGGSTDTQYF; cdr3_nt: TGTGCCAGCAGCTTCGGGGGTAGCACAGATACGCAGTATTTT
j_call: TRBJ2-2; d_call: .; cdr3_length: 14; v_call: TRBV4-3; clone_size: .; cdr3_aa: CASSQQANTGELFF; cdr3_nt: TGCGCCAGCAGCCAACAGGCGAACACCGGGGAGCTGTTTTTT
j_call: TRBJ1-2; d_call: TRBD1; cdr3_length: 16; v_call: TRBV5-1; clone_size: .; cdr3_aa: CASSSSGQGAKYGYTF; cdr3_nt: TGCGCCAGCAGCTCTTCCGGCCAGGGGGCGAAGTATGGCTACACCTTC
j_call: TRBJ2-2; d_call: .; cdr3_length: 15; v_call: TRBV9; clone_size: .; cdr3_aa: CASSVRLEDTGELFF; cdr3_nt: TGTGCCAGCAGCGTCAGGCTGGAGGACACCGGGGAGCTGTTTTTT
j_call: TRBJ2-6; d_call: .; cdr3_length: 16; v_call: TRBV15; clone_size: .; cdr3_aa: CATSRDVSSGANGLTF; cdr3_nt: TGTGCCACCAGCAGAGATGTAAGCTCTGGGGCCAACGGCCTGACTTTC
j_call: TRBJ1-3; d_call: TRBD1; cdr3_length: 15; v_call: TRBV30; clone_size: .; cdr3_aa: CALSTGKISGNTIYF; cdr3_nt: TGTGCCCTATCGACAGGGAAAATCTCTGGAAACACCATATATTTT
j_call: TRBJ2-5; d_call: .; cdr3_length: 16; v_call: TRBV27; clone_size: .; cdr3_aa: CASSLSLLQPRGTQYF; cdr3_nt: TGTGCCAGCAGTTTATCTCTTCTCCAACCCCGGGGGACCCAGTACTTC
j_call: TRBJ2-4; d_call: TRBD1; cdr3_length: 17; v_call: TRBV15; clone_size: .; cdr3_aa: CATSRGYPDRDGNSQYF; cdr3_nt: TGTGCCACCAGCAGAGGGTACCCGGACAGGGATGGGAACAGTCAGTACTTC
j_call: TRBJ2-7; d_call: .; cdr3_length: 16; v_call: TRBV28; clone_size: once; cdr3_aa: CASSLRGTDSLFEQYF; cdr3_nt: TGTGCCAGCAGTTTACGCGGGACAGACTCGTTATTCGAGCAGTACTTC
j_call: TRBJ2-5; d_call: .; cdr3_length: 12; v_call: TRBV28; clone_size: .; cdr3_aa: CASRTSQETQYF; cdr3_nt: TGTGCCAGCAGGACATCCCAAGAGACCCAGTACTTC